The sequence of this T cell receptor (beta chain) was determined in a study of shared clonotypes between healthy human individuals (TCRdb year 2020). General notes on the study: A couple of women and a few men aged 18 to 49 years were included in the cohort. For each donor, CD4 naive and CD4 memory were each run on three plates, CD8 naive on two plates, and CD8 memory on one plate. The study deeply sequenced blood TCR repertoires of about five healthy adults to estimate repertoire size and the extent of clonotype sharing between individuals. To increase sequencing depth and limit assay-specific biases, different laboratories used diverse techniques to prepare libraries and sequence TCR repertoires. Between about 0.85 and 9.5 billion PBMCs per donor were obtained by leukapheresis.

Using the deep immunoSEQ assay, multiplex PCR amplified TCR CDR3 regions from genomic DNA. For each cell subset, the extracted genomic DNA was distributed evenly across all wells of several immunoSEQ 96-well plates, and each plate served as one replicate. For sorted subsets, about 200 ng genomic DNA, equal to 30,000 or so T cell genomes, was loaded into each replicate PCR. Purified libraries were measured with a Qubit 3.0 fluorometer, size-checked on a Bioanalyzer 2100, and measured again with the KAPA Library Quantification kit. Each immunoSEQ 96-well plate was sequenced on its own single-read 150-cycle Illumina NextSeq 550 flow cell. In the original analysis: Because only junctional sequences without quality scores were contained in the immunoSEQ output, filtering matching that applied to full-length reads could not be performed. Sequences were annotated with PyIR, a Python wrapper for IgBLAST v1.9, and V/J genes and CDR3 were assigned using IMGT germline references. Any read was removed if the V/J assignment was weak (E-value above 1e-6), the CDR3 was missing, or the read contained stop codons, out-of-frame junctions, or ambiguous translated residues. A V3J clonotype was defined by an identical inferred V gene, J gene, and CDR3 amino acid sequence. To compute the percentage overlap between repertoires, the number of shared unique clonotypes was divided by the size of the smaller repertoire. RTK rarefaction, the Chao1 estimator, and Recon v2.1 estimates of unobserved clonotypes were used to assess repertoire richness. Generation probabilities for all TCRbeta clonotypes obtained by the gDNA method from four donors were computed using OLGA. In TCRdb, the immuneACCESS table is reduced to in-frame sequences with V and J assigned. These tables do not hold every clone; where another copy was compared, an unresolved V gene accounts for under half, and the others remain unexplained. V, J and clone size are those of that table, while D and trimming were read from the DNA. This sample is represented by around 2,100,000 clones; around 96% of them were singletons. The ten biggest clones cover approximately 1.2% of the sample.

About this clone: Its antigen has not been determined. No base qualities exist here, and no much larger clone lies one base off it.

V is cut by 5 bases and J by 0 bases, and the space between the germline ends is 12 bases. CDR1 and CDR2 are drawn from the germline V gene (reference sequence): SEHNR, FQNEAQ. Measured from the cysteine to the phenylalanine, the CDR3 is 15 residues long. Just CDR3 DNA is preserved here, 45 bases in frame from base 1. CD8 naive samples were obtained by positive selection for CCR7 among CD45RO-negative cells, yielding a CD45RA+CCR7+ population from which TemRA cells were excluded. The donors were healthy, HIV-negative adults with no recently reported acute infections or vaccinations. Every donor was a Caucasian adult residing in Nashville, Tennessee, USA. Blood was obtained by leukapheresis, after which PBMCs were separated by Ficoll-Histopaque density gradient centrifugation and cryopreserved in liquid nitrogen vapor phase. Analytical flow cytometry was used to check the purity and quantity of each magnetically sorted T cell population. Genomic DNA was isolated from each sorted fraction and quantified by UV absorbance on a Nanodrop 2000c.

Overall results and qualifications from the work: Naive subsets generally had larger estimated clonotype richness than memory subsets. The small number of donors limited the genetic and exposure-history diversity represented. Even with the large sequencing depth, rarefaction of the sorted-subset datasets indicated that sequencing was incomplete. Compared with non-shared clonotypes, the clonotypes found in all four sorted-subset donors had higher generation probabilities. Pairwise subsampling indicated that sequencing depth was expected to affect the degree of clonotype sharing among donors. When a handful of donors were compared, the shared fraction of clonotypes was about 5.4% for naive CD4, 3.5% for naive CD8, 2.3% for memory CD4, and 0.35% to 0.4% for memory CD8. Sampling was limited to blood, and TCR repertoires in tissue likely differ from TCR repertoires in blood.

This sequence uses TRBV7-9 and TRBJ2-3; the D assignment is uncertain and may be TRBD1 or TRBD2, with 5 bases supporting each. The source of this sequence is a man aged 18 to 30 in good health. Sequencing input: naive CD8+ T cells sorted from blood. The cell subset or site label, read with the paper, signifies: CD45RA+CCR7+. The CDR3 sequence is CASSRGWDSTDTQYF. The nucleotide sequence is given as TGTGCCAGCAGCCGAGGATGGGACAGCACAGATACGCAGTATTTT.